These 22 T cell receptor beta chains came from one sample sequenced in a study of blood T cells in healthy people across ages. A second PCR of roughly 6 to 12 cycles used a sample-barcoded 5' primer and a J-beta primer mix. TCRdb re-called the 5' RACE reads through MiXCR, storing one row per CDR3 protein. This repertoire shows 750,000 to 1,000,000 distinct CDR3 sequences, roughly 28% found once; its top ten account for 9.5% to 13%. In addition, the sample was reused for a study of T cells of mothers and their children.

The source material was blood. These receptors were taken from a woman aged 40 to 50 in good health.

In this sample, this clonotype turned up a few times. The V gene is TRBV9, the J gene TRBJ2-7; D possibly matches TRBD1 or TRBD2 (6 bases each). V was cut by 4 bases and J by 3 bases, with 14 bases left in between. Germline V CDR1 and CDR2: SGDLS, YYNGEE. This CDR3 has 14 amino acids. The CDR3 region has the DNA TGTGCCAGCAGCAACGATGGGGGGCTCTACGAGCAGTACTTC. Protein: CASSNDGGLYEQYF.

This clonotype was recorded many times. The chain has TRBV5-1 and TRBJ2-7, with 7 bases matching TRBD1. Per the germline V gene, CDR1 is SGHRS and CDR2 is YFSETQ. After removal of 0 bases from V and 2 bases from J, the junction contained 8 bases not matched to a gene. The CDR3 sequence is 16 residues long. This CDR3 reads CASSLESGTATYEQYF. The CDR3 nucleotides read TGCGCCAGCAGCTTGGAGTCCGGGACAGCCACCTACGAGCAGTACTTC.

This rearrangement joins TRBV29-1 to TRBJ2-7, with 12 bases lining up with TRBD2. The germline CDR1 and CDR2 sequences are SQVTM and ANQGSEA. There are 16 residues in the CDR3. Trimming at V came to 4 bases and at J to 0 bases, leaving 7 bases not matched to a gene. The CDR3 bases are TGCAGCGTTGTTCCTCTAGCGGGAGGGCTCTCCTACGAGCAGTACTTC. The encoded protein is CSVVPLAGGLSYEQYF.

This chain links TRBV19 with TRBJ2-1, with D perhaps TRBD1 or TRBD2 (5 bases each). Germline assignment: CDR1 LNHDA and CDR2 SQIVND (reference sequence). V was clipped by 3 bases and J by 0 bases, with 12 bases between them. The CDR3 consists of 16 residues. The CDR3 DNA sequence: TGTGCCAGTAGTATGAGAGGGGCAAGCTCCTACAATGAGCAGTTCTTC. Protein sequence: CASSMRGASSYNEQFF.

The sample holds many counts of this clonotype. The chain carries TRBV6-6 and TRBJ1-2, with TRBD1 as a possible D gene (5 bases). The CDR3 has 12 residues. Trimming shortened V by 6 bases and J by 3 bases, and 8 bases separated the two germline ends. Germline-derived CDR1 and CDR2 are MNHNY and SVGAGI (reference sequence). This CDR3 reads CASRRGDYGYTF. The CDR3 coding sequence is TGTGCCAGCAGACGGGGGGACTATGGCTACACCTTC.

This clonotype appeared a few times. The chain employs TRBV6-6 and TRBJ1-4, with D possibly being TRBD1 (6 bases). This CDR3 region has 15 residues. CDR1 and CDR2 (germline): MNHNY, SVGAGI (reference sequence). V lost 7 bases and J lost 2, with 14 bases in between. CDR3 sequence: CASIPGAVTNEKLFF. In DNA form, the CDR3 reads TGTGCCAGCATACCGGGGGCGGTGACTAATGAAAAACTGTTTTTT.

This clonotype was counted many times. The chain has TRBV11-2 and TRBJ1-2, with TRBD1 identical over 7 bases. V was pared by 2 bases and J by 4 bases, with 7 bases of the junction left unmatched. Germline V gives CDR1 SGHAT, CDR2 FQNNGV. The CDR3 loop spans 15 amino acids. The CDR3 region is CASSLTAGGTYGYTF. In nucleotides, the CDR3 is TGTGCCAGCAGCTTAACCGCAGGGGGGACCTATGGCTACACCTTC.

This clonotype has only a few counts. The V gene is TRBV5-1, the J gene TRBJ1-1; 8 positions agree with TRBD1. The CDR3 totals 13 residues. The germline gives CDR1 SGHRS, CDR2 YFSETQ. The V segment lost 4 bases and the J segment 11 bases; nucleotides outside the gene matches: 10. The CDR3 nucleotides read TGCGCCAGCAGCCTCCAGGGGGCACCGGGGGCTTTCTTT. It is translated as CASSLQGAPGAFF.

The chain couples TRBV19 to TRBJ1-2, with D possibly matching TRBD1 (6 bases). The CDR3 sequence is 14 residues long. V was pared by 3 bases and J by 7 bases, with 15 bases between. Germline-derived CDR1 and CDR2 are LNHDA and SQIVND (reference sequence). The CDR3 bases are TGTGCCAGTAGTATGCAGGGGCTGACTTTTGGCTACACCTTC. Translating it yields CASSMQGLTFGYTF.

The V gene is TRBV5-1, the J gene TRBJ1-4; 8 bases map to TRBD1. This CDR3 is built from 14 residues. The germline V gene has CDR1 SGHRS and CDR2 YFSETQ. Unmatched junction bases numbered 3, after V lost 4 bases and J lost 4 bases. The CDR3 sequence is CASSGGQVNEKLFF. The CDR3 coding sequence is TGCGCCAGCAGCGGGGGACAGGTTAATGAAAAACTGTTTTTT.

This rearrangement joins TRBV6-1 to TRBJ1-4; D may be TRBD1 (5 bases). The germline V gene has CDR1 MNHNS and CDR2 SASEGT. Trimming took off 6 bases at V and 3 bases at J, with 14 bases between the two ends. This CDR3 has 15 residues. The CDR3 protein is CASRWIGASNEKLFF. In DNA form, the CDR3 reads TGTGCCAGCAGATGGATAGGGGCGTCTAATGAAAAACTGTTTTTT.

The J gene is TRBJ1-2, the V gene TRBV5-5; D call uncertain. V lost 2 bases and J 4 bases, leaving 15 bases between the germline ends. Germline V CDR1 and CDR2: SGHKS, YYEKEE (reference sequence). CDR3 length equals 15 residues. The CDR3 loop reads CASSFSGRGGYGYTF. DNA for the CDR3: TGTGCCAGCAGCTTCTCGGGGAGAGGCGGCTATGGCTACACCTTC.

This sequence joins TRBV10-3 and TRBJ2-7; the D gene is possibly TRBD2 (6 bases). V gave up 7 bases and J gave up 0 bases, with 13 bases separating them. The CDR3 spans 14 residues. The germline CDR1 and CDR2 sequences are ENHRY and SYGVKD. The CDR3 coding sequence is TGTGCCATCATGGCGGGACGGTACTCCTACGAGCAGTACTTC. Protein: CAIMAGRYSYEQYF.

This clonotype was observed a handful of times. The chain joins TRBV5-1 to TRBJ1-2, with TRBD1 as a possible D gene (5 bases). Germline V gene sequence: CDR1 SGHRS, CDR2 YFSETQ. The CDR3 runs 14 residues. The V end lost 0 bases, the J end lost 6 bases, and 12 bases lay between the germline ends. The DNA of the CDR3 is TGCGCCAGCAGCTTGGCAGGGACCTGGGATGGCTACACCTTC. Amino acids: CASSLAGTWDGYTF. Based on the CDR3 plus reference TRBV5-1 and TRBJ1-2, the full variable domain is KAGVTQTPRYLIKTRGQQVTLSCSPISGHRSVSWYQQTPGQGLQFLFEYFSETQRNKGNFPGRFSGRQFSNSRSEMNVSTLELGDSALYLCASSLAGTWDGYTFGSGTRLTVV.

The genes are TRBV29-1 and TRBJ1-2; D is undetermined. Trimming took 3 bases from V and 1 from J, leaving 6 bases between them. The CDR3 covers 12 residues. The germline CDR1 and CDR2 sequences are SQVTM and ANQGSEA. CDR3 coding DNA: TGCAGCGTTGATTCCCTTAACTATGGCTACACCTTC. This codes for CSVDSLNYGYTF.

The chain carries TRBV29-1 and TRBJ1-2, with a possible D match to TRBD1 (6 bases). V lost 7 bases, J lost 6 bases, and 12 bases lay in between. Per germline, CDR1 SQVTM and CDR2 ANQGSEA. This CDR3 has 11 residues. CDR3 loop: CSGGGQHGYTF. CDR3 DNA: TGCAGCGGAGGGGGGCAGCATGGCTACACCTTC. Full variable domain (outside the CDR3, taken from reference TRBV29-1 and TRBJ1-2): SAVISQKPSRDICQRGTSLTIQCQVDSQVTMMFWYRQQPGQSLTLIATANQGSEATYESGFVIDKFPISRPNLTFSTLTVSNMSPEDSSIYLCSGGGQHGYTFGSGTRLTVV.

This clonotype was picked up many times. This chain connects TRBV29-1 to TRBJ2-7; 8 positions match TRBD1. This CDR3 is 14 amino acids long. CDR1 is SQVTM and CDR2 is ANQGSEA in the germline V gene. Trimming removed 3 bases from V and 3 bases from J; junction bases left unmatched: 7. CDR3 in amino acids: CSVDGDRGGYEQYF. In nucleotides, the CDR3 is TGCAGCGTTGACGGAGACAGGGGTGGCTACGAGCAGTACTTC.

This clonotype was counted a few times. J is TRBJ1-1 and V is TRBV12-3 or TRBV12-4; TRBD1 is a possible D gene (5 bases). V lost 7 bases, J lost 12 bases, and 30 bases lay in between. This CDR3 contains 16 residues. CDR3 residues: CASTATAPRGKLVPFF. DNA for the CDR3: TGTGCCAGCACCGCTACGGCCCCGCGGGGGAAATTAGTACCTTTCTTT.

The chain couples TRBV19 to TRBJ2-7; D uncertain. CDR3 length: 16 amino acids. V was cut by 3 bases and J by 0 bases, with 15 bases left in between. Germline V gene data show CDR1 as LNHDA and CDR2 as SQIVND (reference sequence). DNA of the CDR3: TGTGCCAGTAGTATGGACGTACCAGCACGCTCCTACGAGCAGTACTTC. This codes for CASSMDVPARSYEQYF.

This clonotype was counted at least ten times. The chain carries TRBV27 and TRBJ2-7; D is possibly TRBD1 or TRBD2 (7 bases each). The CDR3 extends over 15 amino acids. Per germline, CDR1 MNHEY and CDR2 SMNVEV (reference sequence). Between the trimmed V and J ends, which lost 5 bases and 5 bases, there was a span of 19 bases. CDR3 DNA sequence: TGTGCCAGCAGTCTCCAGGGGGGGGTCTTTGACGAGCAGTACTTC. Amino acid sequence: CASSLQGGVFDEQYF.

The sample holds many counts of this clonotype. The chain is built from TRBV5-1 and TRBJ1-1, with D perhaps TRBD1 (6 bases). Trimming took off 9 bases at V and 0 bases at J, with 21 bases between the two ends. The CDR3 is made up of 16 amino acids. Germline assignment: CDR1 SGHRS and CDR2 YFSETQ. CDR3 protein: CATKTGGGGMNTEAFF. The CDR3 DNA follows: TGCGCCACCAAGACAGGAGGTGGTGGAATGAACACTGAAGCTTTCTTT.

The chain carries TRBV7-9 and TRBJ2-1; D ambiguous. The germline V gene encodes CDR1 SEHNR and CDR2 FQNEAQ (reference sequence). The CDR3 is 13 amino acids. The germline V and J ends were trimmed by 0 bases and 9 bases, with 9 bases remaining between them. CDR3 DNA: TGTGCCAGCAGCTTAGCTCCGAGCGTTGAGCAGTTCTTC. It is translated as CASSLAPSVEQFF.